The 16 T cell receptor beta chains presented below share a single source sample, sequenced in a study of T cells after posttransplantation cyclophosphamide. The table came from immunoSEQ multiplex PCR; TCRdb's copy has only in-frame clones and leaves some out. The sample records approximately 12,000 clones, roughly four fifths being singletons. Control samples came 1 year after myeloablative marrow transplants with methotrexate plus calcineurin inhibitor. Sequenced here: PBMCs, sampled more than 350 days after allogeneic stem cell transplant with calcineurin inhibitor and methotrexate. All receptors come from a male patient between 25 and 39 years old who received an allogeneic stem cell transplant from an unrelated donor, was CMV-positive, and had acute GVHD only. Some T cells here may be from the graft donor.

The genes are TRBV6-5 and TRBJ2-7, with TRBD1 as a possible D gene (6 bases). The CDR3 extends over 13 amino acids. CDR1 is MNHEY and CDR2 is SVGAGI in the germline V gene. V was clipped by 9 bases and J by 6 bases, with 18 bases between them. CDR3 sequence: CASWGRGRSEQYF. CDR3 coding DNA: TGTGCCAGTTGGGGCAGGGGACGTAGCGAGCAGTACTTC.

The rearrangement links TRBV7-3 to TRBJ1-2; 9 bases fit TRBD1. The CDR3 has 14 amino acids. Germline lookup yields CDR1 SGHTA and CDR2 FQGTGA. Trimming removed 4 bases from V and 3 bases from J; junction bases left unmatched: 3. CDR3 in DNA: TGTGCCAGCAGCTCCGGGACAGGGCACTATGGCTACACCTTC. It codes for CASSSGTGHYGYTF. The full variable domain, in which reference TRBV7-3 and TRBJ1-2 provide the parts outside the CDR3, is GAGVSQTPSNKVTEKGKYVELRCDPISGHTALYWYRQSLGQGPEFLIYFQGTGAADDSGLPNDRFFAVRPEGSVSTLKIQRTERGDSAVYLCASSSGTGHYGYTFGSGTRLTVV.

This rearrangement joins TRBV6-5 to TRBJ1-2, with a tentative D call TRBD1 (5 bases). V was trimmed by 6 bases and J by 3 bases, leaving 11 bases between them. From germline, CDR1 is MNHEY and CDR2 SVGAGI. The CDR3 consists of 13 residues. CDR3 residues: CASSRGRDYGYTF. CDR3 coding DNA: TGTGCCAGCAGCCGCGGCAGGGACTATGGCTACACCTTC.

The chain is built from TRBV5-1 and TRBJ2-6; 9 bases line up with TRBD1. The trim removed 4 bases at V and 1 base at J, leaving 3 bases unmatched. The CDR3 is 16 residues long. The germline V gene has CDR1 SGHRS and CDR2 YFSETQ. As DNA, the CDR3 is TGCGCCAGCAGCCTCGGGACAGGGTCTGGGGCCAACGTCCTGACTTTC. This encodes CASSLGTGSGANVLTF.

This clone was seen a handful of times. In nucleotides, the CDR3 is TGTGCCAGCAGCTTCGCCGGGACAGGGGGCTCTGGAAACACCATATATTTT. This sequence encodes CASSFAGTGGSGNTIYF. V gene TRBV7-2 combines with J gene TRBJ1-3; 11 positions match TRBD1. Unmatched junction bases numbered 4, after V lost 3 bases and J lost 0 bases. This CDR3 contains 17 residues. CDR1 and CDR2 from the germline V gene are SGHTA and FQGNSA.

This clone turned up a few times. V is TRBV18 and J is TRBJ1-1; D is unresolved. The CDR3 loop spans 13 amino acids. Between the trimmed V and J ends, which lost 3 bases and 1 base, there was a span of 6 bases. CDR1 KGHSH and CDR2 LQKENI come from the germline V gene. DNA of the CDR3: TGTGCCAGCTCACCCTCAGGGAACACTGAAGCTTTCTTT. As protein: CASSPSGNTEAFF.

CDR3 in amino acids: CASSLYREDSEAFF. In DNA form, the CDR3 reads TGTGCCAGCAGCTTATACAGGGAAGACTCTGAAGCTTTCTTT. The rearrangement links TRBV7-3 to TRBJ1-1; D perhaps matches TRBD1 (6 bases). Deletions cut 2 bases from V and 6 bases from J, with 13 bases between. Germline V gives CDR1 SGHTA, CDR2 FQGTGA. This CDR3 is built from 14 residues.

The V gene is TRBV18, the J gene TRBJ2-7, with TRBD1 as a possible D gene (5 bases). This CDR3 is 14 amino acids long. Germline CDR1 and CDR2: KGHSH and LQKENI. Trimming took off 3 bases at V and 3 bases at J, with 12 bases between the two ends. The CDR3 bases are TGTGCCAGCTCACCCAATAATAGGGGCTACGAGCAGTACTTC. It specifies CASSPNNRGYEQYF.

This chain connects TRBV5-1 to TRBJ1-1; 9 nucleotides match TRBD1. V lost 4 bases to trimming and J lost 0 bases; unmatched junction nucleotides: 7. The CDR3 spans 16 residues. CDR1 SGHRS and CDR2 YFSETQ come from the germline V gene. The chain's CDR3 is CASSLGQGEMNTEAFF. The CDR3 nucleotides read TGCGCCAGCAGCCTGGGACAGGGTGAAATGAACACTGAAGCTTTCTTT.

The V call is TRBV6-6, the J call TRBJ1-2, with 12 bases identical to TRBD1. V was clipped by 6 bases and J by 6 bases; unmatched bases: 5. Germline V gives CDR1 MNHNY, CDR2 SVGAGI (reference sequence). The CDR3 has 14 residues. CDR3 region: CASSRDRGPDGYTF. CDR3 coding DNA: TGTGCCAGCAGCCGGGACAGGGGGCCAGATGGCTACACCTTC.

The V and J genes are TRBV5-4 and TRBJ2-7; tentative D call: TRBD2 (6 bases). The V end was cut by 3 bases, the J end by 4 bases, with 20 bases between. In germline, CDR1 is SGHNT, CDR2 YYREEE (reference sequence). This CDR3 is 16 amino acids long. The CDR3 sequence: CASSYGRGGLSYEQYF. The CDR3 DNA follows: TGTGCCAGCAGCTATGGACGTGGAGGGTTGAGTTACGAGCAGTACTTC. Full variable domain (remainder filled in from reference TRBV5-4 and TRBJ2-7): ETGVTQSPTHLIKTRGQQVTLRCSSQSGHNTVSWYQQALGQGPQFIFQYYREEENGRGNFPPRFSGLQFPNYSSELNVNALELDDSALYLCASSYGRGGLSYEQYFGPGTRLTVT.

In nucleotides, the CDR3 is TGTGCCAGCTCACCAGGGGCGCGCTACGAGCAGTACTTC. Translated: CASSPGARYEQYF. The chain is built from TRBV18 and TRBJ2-7, with D possibly matching TRBD1 (5 bases). The CDR3 covers 13 residues. Germline values: CDR1 KGHSH, CDR2 LQKENI. V was cut by 2 bases and J by 3 bases, with 8 bases left in between. The full variable domain, with the rest looked up from reference TRBV18 and TRBJ2-7, is NAGVMQNPRHLVRRRGQEARLRCSPMKGHSHVYWYRQLPEEGLKFMVYLQKENIIDESGMPKERFSAEFPKEGPSILRIQQVVRGDSAAYFCASSPGARYEQYFGPGTRLTVT.

This sequence joins TRBV4-1 and TRBJ1-2, with D perhaps matching TRBD1 (6 bases). The V gene lost 1 base and the J gene lost 5 bases, with 11 bases spanning the gap. The CDR3 sequence is 14 residues long. The V gene's germline CDR1 is MGHRA and CDR2 YSYEKL. The CDR3 region is CASSQAGQIYGYTF. The DNA for the CDR3 is TGCGCCAGCAGCCAAGCAGGACAGATATATGGCTACACCTTC.

The chain's CDR3 is CASSALTSGGPSSYNEQFF. CDR3 in DNA: TGTGCCAGCAGCGCCCTTACTAGCGGGGGGCCGAGCTCCTACAATGAGCAGTTCTTC. The V call is TRBV9, the J call TRBJ2-1; 12 bases are a match to TRBD2. Germline V gene sequence: CDR1 SGDLS, CDR2 YYNGEE. This CDR3 is 19 amino acids long. Losses at the gene ends were 3 bases for V and 0 bases for J; bases not matched to a gene: 10.

CDR3 loop: CASSPLAGDPYEQYF. CDR3 DNA sequence: TGCGCCAGCAGCCCTCTAGCGGGAGACCCCTACGAGCAGTACTTC. This chain connects TRBV5-1 to TRBJ2-7; TRBD2 aligns across 10 bases. This CDR3 has 15 amino acids. The germline V gene encodes CDR1 SGHRS and CDR2 YFSETQ. With 4 bases clipped from V and 2 bases from J, the junction kept 6 bases outside the gene matches.

The chain has TRBV18 and TRBJ2-7, with D possibly matching TRBD2 (5 bases). Between the trimmed V and J ends, which lost 3 bases and 2 bases, there was a span of 5 bases. Germline V CDR1 and CDR2: KGHSH, LQKENI. This CDR3 region has 12 residues. This CDR3 reads CASSPGTYEQYF. The CDR3 DNA reads TGTGCCAGCTCACCCGGGACCTACGAGCAGTACTTC.